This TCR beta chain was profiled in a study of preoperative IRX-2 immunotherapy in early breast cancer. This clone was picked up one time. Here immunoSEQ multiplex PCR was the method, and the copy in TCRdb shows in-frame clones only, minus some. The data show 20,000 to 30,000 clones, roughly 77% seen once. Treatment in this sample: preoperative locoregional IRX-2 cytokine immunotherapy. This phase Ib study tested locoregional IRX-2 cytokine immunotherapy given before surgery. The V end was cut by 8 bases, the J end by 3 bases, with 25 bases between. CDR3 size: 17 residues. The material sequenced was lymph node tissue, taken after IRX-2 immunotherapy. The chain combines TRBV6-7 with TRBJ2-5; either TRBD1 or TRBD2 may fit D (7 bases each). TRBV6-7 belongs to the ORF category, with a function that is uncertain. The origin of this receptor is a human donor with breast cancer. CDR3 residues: CASCGGQERGGEETQYF. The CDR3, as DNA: TGTGCCAGCTGCGGAGGACAGGAAAGAGGGGGGGAAGAGACCCAGTACTTC.